These 9 T cell receptor beta chains originate from one sample sequenced in a study of T cell repertoires in cytomegalovirus infection. TCRdb independently ran MiXCR on the reads; one entry per CDR3 protein. Of about 250,000 distinct CDR3 sequences listed, approximately 6.7% are singletons. The sample comprised PBMCs. The receptors were gathered from a human donor in good health (CMV status not recorded). Some clones in this sample may be carry-over from other donors' samples.

Regarding this clonotype: This clone may be a read error of a much larger clone one base away. The conserved final phenylalanine or tryptophan is absent from the CDR3, which likely points to a read error. This rearrangement joins TRBV28 to TRBJ2-3; TRBD2 is a possible D gene (6 bases). This CDR3 spans 15 amino acids. Germline-derived CDR1 and CDR2 are MDHEN and SYDVKM. The V gene lost 3 bases and the J gene lost 2 bases, with 12 bases spanning the gap. The CDR3 spells CASSFLARNTDTQYS. CDR3 nucleotides: TGTGCCAGCAGTTTTCTAGCGCGGAACACAGATACGCAGTATTCT.

The chain joins TRBV20-1 to TRBJ2-3; D might be TRBD2 (5 bases). The CDR3 loop spans 14 amino acids. The germline CDR1 and CDR2 sequences are DFQATT and SNEGSKA (reference sequence). The CDR3 sequence is CSARGPTSTDTQYF. Here the CDR3 DNA reads TGCAGCGCCCGGGGTCCTACTAGCACAGATACGCAGTATTTT.

This clonotype was counted many times. V is TRBV12-3 or TRBV12-4 and J is TRBJ1-1; no clear D gene. The ends were cut back, 3 bases at V and 1 base at J, with 6 bases in the middle. The CDR3 sequence is 13 residues long. In DNA, the CDR3 is TGTGCCAGCAGTTTCTGGCAGAACACTGAAGCTTTCTTT. As protein: CASSFWQNTEAFF.

Ten or more counts support this clonotype. This chain joins TRBV20-1 and TRBJ2-2; D unclear. Germline-derived CDR1 and CDR2 are DFQATT and SNEGSKA (reference sequence). V lost 2 bases, J lost 6 bases, and 10 bases lay in between. This CDR3 is built from 13 residues. This chain's CDR3 is CSARKAGAGELFF. Here the CDR3 DNA reads TGCAGTGCTAGAAAGGCTGGAGCCGGGGAGCTGTTTTTT.

This clonotype has ten or more counts. J is TRBJ2-3 and V is TRBV20-1; 9 bases are a match to TRBD2. The V segment lost 7 bases and the J segment 3 bases; nucleotides outside the gene matches: 14. This CDR3 spans 16 amino acids. CDR1 DFQATT and CDR2 SNEGSKA come from the germline V gene (reference sequence). CDR3 DNA sequence: TGCAGTGAGAGCGTCACTCGCGGGGGGGTAACAGATACGCAGTATTTT. Translated, it gives CSESVTRGGVTDTQYF.

This clonotype was seen repeatedly, ten times or more. This chain links TRBV28 with TRBJ1-2; D ambiguous. Trimming pared 10 bases from V and 8 bases from J, leaving 20 bases between. The CDR3 is 13 residues long. CDR1 is MDHEN, CDR2 SYDVKM, per germline. The CDR3 DNA reads TGTGCCACCGCTCAGCCCTCAAGAAGGGGCTACACCTTC. Translating it yields CATAQPSRRGYTF.

This clonotype came up many times. The gene calls are TRBV5-6 and TRBJ2-5; weak D call: TRBD1 (5 bases). V dropped 0 bases and J dropped 2 bases, with 11 bases sitting between them. The CDR3 is 15 amino acids. The V gene's germline CDR1 is SGHDT and CDR2 YYEEEE. The CDR3 DNA reads as TGTGCCAGCAGCTTGGAATTGTCAGGGCAAGAGACCCAGTACTTC. This sequence encodes CASSLELSGQETQYF.

V gene TRBV12-3 or TRBV12-4 combines with J gene TRBJ1-3; no definite D call. The CDR3 covers 13 residues. The V end lost 3 bases, the J end lost 6 bases, and 9 bases lay between the germline ends. CDR3 loop: CASSFSLENTIYF. The CDR3 region has the DNA TGTGCCAGCAGTTTCAGTTTGGAAAACACCATATATTTT.

This clonotype was counted between two and nine times. The chain links TRBV12-3 or TRBV12-4 to TRBJ1-2; tentatively, D is TRBD1 (6 bases). Trimming took 4 bases from V and 12 from J, leaving 15 bases between them. This CDR3 contains 12 residues. The CDR3 region has the DNA TGTGCCAGCAGTTCCGGGACACCGCATCACACCTTC. It encodes CASSSGTPHHTF.